These 26 T cell receptor beta chains came from one sample sequenced in a study of shared clonotypes between healthy human individuals. Sequenced by immunoSEQ multiplex PCR; TCRdb stores in-frame clones only, minus some. The profile covers about 1 million clones, with under 80% appearing a single time and about 1.5% taken by the ten largest. Material: memory CD4+ T cells sorted from blood. The subset: CD45RA-negative fraction. The receptors originated from a man aged 18-30 years in good health.

This clone showed up just once. This sequence joins TRBV19 and TRBJ2-2, with TRBD2 as a possible D gene (5 bases). V dropped 0 bases and J dropped 4 bases, with 18 bases sitting between them. The CDR3 runs to 18 residues. Germline values: CDR1 LNHDA, CDR2 SQIVND (reference sequence). CDR3 sequence (DNA): TGTGCCAGTAGTATAGATGTTCGGGATCTGAGTGGCACCGGGGAGCTGTTTTTT. This encodes CASSIDVRDLSGTGELFF.

This rearrangement joins TRBV6-1 to TRBJ1-5; D remains unclear. The CDR3 is 15 residues long. Trimming removed 8 bases from V and 1 base from J, with 15 bases in between. In germline, CDR1 is MNHNS, CDR2 SASEGT. The CDR3 here is CASGPGGISNQPQHF. In nucleotides, the CDR3 is TGTGCCAGCGGCCCAGGTGGGATAAGCAATCAGCCCCAGCATTTT.

The chain is built from TRBV5-1 and TRBJ2-2; TRBD1 agrees at 7 bases. The germline V gene encodes CDR1 SGHRS and CDR2 YFSETQ. J lost 3 bases, V lost 4 bases, and 6 bases had no gene match. This CDR3 region has 15 residues. The CDR3 DNA sequence: TGCGCCAGCAGCATCCGGACAGGCTACACCGGGGAGCTGTTTTTT. This gives the protein CASSIRTGYTGELFF.

V gene TRBV7-9 combines with J gene TRBJ1-2; D possibly corresponds to TRBD1 (5 bases). This CDR3 is 13 amino acids long. Trimming took 4 bases from V and 4 from J, leaving 10 bases between them. Germline-derived CDR1 and CDR2 are SEHNR and FQNEAQ (reference sequence). DNA of the CDR3: TGTGCCAGCAGCTCGGCCGGGGGCTATGGCTACACCTTC. Protein sequence: CASSSAGGYGYTF.

With regard to this clone: Given a much more abundant clone one base away, this may be a read error. The chain couples TRBV13 to TRBJ1-3, with unresolved D. Trimming took 5 bases from V and 0 from J, leaving 2 bases between them. CDR1 is PRHDT, CDR2 FYEKMQ, per germline (reference sequence). The CDR3 loop spans 12 amino acids. The CDR3 is CASSTSGNTIYF. The CDR3, as DNA: TGTGCCAGCAGCACCTCTGGAAACACCATATATTTT.

This chain uses TRBV5-1 with TRBJ1-1, with unresolved D. The CDR3 contains 14 residues. The V end was cut by 4 bases, the J end by 6 bases, with 16 bases between. Germline V gives CDR1 SGHRS, CDR2 YFSETQ. The CDR3 DNA reads TGCGCCAGCAGCCTCAGGACTGCAATATCTGAAGCTTTCTTT. Its protein product is CASSLRTAISEAFF.

The rearrangement uses TRBV28 and TRBJ2-1; TRBD2 agrees at 8 bases. V lost 4 bases to trimming and J lost 0 bases; unmatched junction nucleotides: 2. The CDR3 is 15 residues long. Germline values: CDR1 MDHEN, CDR2 SYDVKM. The DNA of the CDR3 is TGTGCCAGCAGTTCGGGGGGGAGCTCCTACAATGAGCAGTTCTTC. Translating it yields CASSSGGSSYNEQFF.

The chain is built from TRBV4-1 and TRBJ2-6; 11 bases are a match to TRBD1. Germline V lookup: CDR1 MGHRA, CDR2 YSYEKL. The CDR3 consists of 20 residues. V shed 1 base and J 2 bases; nucleotides not matched to a gene: 10. The CDR3 sequence is CASSQAPSRGQGAGANVLTF. The CDR3 nucleotides are TGCGCCAGCAGCCAAGCGCCCTCGAGGGGACAGGGGGCTGGGGCCAACGTCCTGACTTTC.

The J gene is TRBJ1-4, the V gene TRBV7-9; D may be TRBD1 (5 bases). V was pared by 11 bases and J by 3 bases, with 10 bases between. The germline CDR1 and CDR2 sequences are SEHNR and FQNEAQ (reference sequence). This CDR3 is built from 12 residues. The CDR3 nucleotides read TGTGCCGCGGACACTTCTAATGAAAAACTGTTTTTT. Amino acid sequence: CAADTSNEKLFF.

This chain uses TRBV18 with TRBJ1-6, with 9 bases aligning to TRBD1. Trimming removed 3 bases from V and 7 bases from J; junction bases left unmatched: 4. This CDR3 is 15 amino acids long. Germline CDR1 and CDR2: KGHSH and LQKENI. The CDR3 reads CASSPLTGGNSPLHF. The CDR3 bases are TGTGCCAGCTCACCGCTCACAGGGGGCAATTCACCCCTCCACTTT.

This clone was counted between two and nine times. The chain links TRBV9 to TRBJ2-1; 7 positions agree with TRBD2. The V gene's germline CDR1 is SGDLS and CDR2 YYNGEE. The CDR3 extends over 15 amino acids. Germline trimming cut 2 bases from V and 4 bases from J; bases unmatched to any gene: 6. The CDR3, as DNA: TGTGCCAGCAGCGTTAGCGGGTGGGGGTACAATGAGCAGTTCTTC. It yields the protein CASSVSGWGYNEQFF.

The chain joins TRBV6-1 to TRBJ2-7, with 11 bases that match TRBD2. Germline V gene sequence: CDR1 MNHNS, CDR2 SASEGT. The V segment lost 1 base and the J segment 5 bases; nucleotides outside the gene matches: 7. This CDR3 is 16 amino acids long. This chain's CDR3 is CASSEVLAGGRDEQYF. The CDR3, as DNA: TGTGCCAGCAGTGAAGTTTTAGCGGGGGGGAGAGACGAGCAGTACTTC.

This clone appeared a few times. This sequence joins TRBV4-2 and TRBJ2-2; 14 nucleotides agree with TRBD2. There are 19 residues in the CDR3. V lost 1 base to trimming and J lost 1 base; unmatched junction nucleotides: 5. Germline CDR1 is LGHNA and CDR2 is YNFKEQ. This CDR3 reads CASSQVLGLAGENTGELFF. The CDR3 nucleotides read TGTGCCAGCAGCCAAGTCCTGGGACTAGCGGGAGAGAACACCGGGGAGCTGTTTTTT.

V gene TRBV10-1 combines with J gene TRBJ2-1, with 11 positions matching TRBD2. Germline CDR1 is WNHNN and CDR2 is SYGVQD (reference sequence). This CDR3 is built from 15 residues. Germline trimming cut 3 bases from V and 13 bases from J; bases unmatched to any gene: 11. The CDR3: CASSETLAGGHPQFF. CDR3 DNA sequence: TGCGCCAGCAGTGAAACTCTAGCGGGGGGCCATCCACAGTTCTTC.

The CDR3 loop is CASSAHLMGSGNTIYF. The CDR3 DNA reads as TGTGCCAGCAGCGCCCACTTGATGGGCTCTGGAAACACCATATATTTT. J is TRBJ1-3 and V is TRBV9; D not resolved. In germline, CDR1 is SGDLS, CDR2 YYNGEE. Trimming took 3 bases from V and 0 from J, leaving 13 bases between them. This CDR3 spans 16 amino acids.

As for this clone: Different DNA sequences within this sample yield the same CDR3. The rearrangement joins TRBV5-1 to TRBJ2-5, with 7 nucleotides matching TRBD2. Germline CDR1 is SGHRS and CDR2 is YFSETQ. The CDR3 totals 13 residues. J lost 5 bases, V lost 8 bases, and 9 bases had no gene match. This CDR3 is CASSLGGSETQYF. CDR3 bases: TGCGCCAGTTCATTGGGCGGGAGCGAGACCCAGTACTTC. Filled out from reference TRBV5-1 and TRBJ2-5, the complete variable domain reads KAGVTQTPRYLIKTRGQQVTLSCSPISGHRSVSWYQQTPGQGLQFLFEYFSETQRNKGNFPGRFSGRQFSNSRSEMNVSTLELGDSALYLCASSLGGSETQYFGPGTRLLVL.

The chain employs TRBV6-6 and TRBJ2-7, with 9 bases matching TRBD1. This CDR3 has 14 residues. V shed 5 bases, J shed 6 bases, and the junction held 8 bases outside the gene matches. Germline CDR1 is MNHNY and CDR2 is SVGAGI (reference sequence). The CDR3 sequence is CASSKGQGGREQYF. The CDR3, as DNA: TGTGCCAGCAGTAAGGGACAGGGAGGACGCGAGCAGTACTTC.

The chain is built from TRBV7-2 and TRBJ2-4, with 9 bases fitting TRBD1. With 5 bases clipped from V and 7 bases from J, the junction kept 18 bases outside the gene matches. The CDR3 length is 18 residues. Germline CDR1 is SGHTA and CDR2 is FQGNSA. CDR3 amino acids: CASSRDPGQGAFKNIQYF. The CDR3 nucleotides are TGTGCCAGCAGCCGGGATCCGGGACAGGGAGCATTCAAGAACATTCAGTACTTC.

This clone was seen just once. This rearrangement joins TRBV7-8 to TRBJ1-1; D ambiguous. CDR3 length equals 11 residues. The germline V gene has CDR1 SGHVS and CDR2 FQNEAQ. V was cut by 4 bases and J by 5 bases, with 5 bases left in between. CDR3 amino acids: CASSSETEAFF. The CDR3 DNA reads TGTGCCAGCAGCTCGGAAACTGAAGCTTTCTTT.

V usage is TRBV6-1 and J usage is TRBJ1-1, with D unclear. Germline loops: CDR1 MNHNS, CDR2 SASEGT. The CDR3 is 13 amino acids. The germline V and J ends were trimmed by 5 bases and 3 bases, with 10 bases remaining between them. In nucleotides, the CDR3 is TGTGCCAGCAGTCCCGGCCAGTACACTGAAGCTTTCTTT. Protein product: CASSPGQYTEAFF.

The rearrangement links TRBV30 to TRBJ2-5; no clear D gene. The CDR3 length is 11 residues. Germline lookup yields CDR1 GTSNPN and CDR2 SVGIG (reference sequence). With 0 bases removed from V and 8 bases from J, the gap between germline ends came to 7 bases. DNA of the CDR3: TGTGCCTGGAGTGTGGTAGGAACCCAGTACTTC. Encoded protein: CAWSVVGTQYF.

J is TRBJ2-5 and V is TRBV15; D ambiguous. This CDR3 has 15 residues. The V gene's germline CDR1 is LNHNV and CDR2 YYDKDF (reference sequence). Trimming cost V 2 bases and J 5 bases, with 15 bases left between them. The CDR3 sequence is CATSRYISFRETQYF. The CDR3 region has the DNA TGTGCCACCAGCAGATATATCTCCTTTCGGGAGACCCAGTACTTC.

The chain recombines TRBV7-9 with TRBJ1-2; unclear D gene. Between the trimmed V and J ends, which lost 0 bases and 4 bases, there was a span of 15 bases. The CDR3 loop spans 16 amino acids. The V gene's germline CDR1 is SEHNR and CDR2 FQNEAQ (reference sequence). The CDR3 region is CASSLATRGPLYGYTF. The CDR3 nucleotides read TGTGCCAGCAGCTTAGCCACCCGAGGGCCCCTCTATGGCTACACCTTC. The full variable domain, with the rest looked up from reference TRBV7-9 and TRBJ1-2, is DTGVSQNPRHKITKRGQNVTFRCDPISEHNRLYWYRQTLGQGPEFLTYFQNEAQLEKSRLLSDRFSAERPKGSFSTLEIQRTEQGDSAMYLCASSLATRGPLYGYTFGSGTRLTVV.

In this sample, this clone turned up a few times. Other DNA sequences in the same sample also yield this CDR3. The chain combines TRBV4-3 with TRBJ2-1, with D hard to call. The ends were cut back, 0 bases at V and 0 bases at J, with 6 bases in the middle. The CDR3 has 15 residues. Germline assignment: CDR1 LGHNA and CDR2 YSLEER. The CDR3 bases are TGCGCCAGCAGCCAAGATTCCACCTCCTACAATGAGCAGTTCTTC. This encodes CASSQDSTSYNEQFF.

The rearrangement links TRBV19 to TRBJ1-5; possibly TRBD1 for D (6 bases). Trimming took off 0 bases at V and 9 bases at J, with 15 bases between the two ends. This CDR3 comprises 15 residues. The germline CDR1 and CDR2 sequences are LNHDA and SQIVND (reference sequence). The CDR3 spells CASSIDLGGIGPQHF. As DNA, the CDR3 is TGTGCCAGTAGTATAGATTTAGGGGGGATAGGGCCCCAGCATTTT.

A remark on this clone: Sequence at one end of the junction differs from germline and may be a read error. The rearrangement uses TRBV5-1 and TRBJ1-2, with 8 bases aligning to TRBD1. Germline CDR1 is SGHRS and CDR2 is YFSETQ. There are 15 residues in the CDR3. In DNA form, the CDR3 reads TGCGCCAGCAGCATTGGACAGGGTACCCTCTATGGCCACACCTTC. Its translation is CASSIGQGTLYGHTF.